The source of this TCR beta chain is a study of blood T cell repertoires in COVID-19. About the research overall: Donors in the United States, Italy and Spain gave samples during acute or convalescent COVID-19. T cells, B-cell-depleted T cells, or PBMCs provided the cDNA or gDNA that served as material.

Per the authors' pipeline: Amplification from reference gene primers served as the basis for estimated nucleated cell counts. Sequenced by immunoSEQ multiplex PCR; TCRdb stores in-frame clones only, minus some. For V, J and clone size, that table is used; D and trimming come from the DNA. The table includes 200,000 to 250,000 clones, roughly four fifths detected once. CDR1 is MNHNY and CDR2 is SVGAGI in the germline V gene (reference sequence). This CDR3 is 14 amino acids long. V dropped 7 bases and J dropped 4; count of bases not matched to a gene: 10. The rearrangement joins TRBV6-6 to TRBJ2-7, with TRBD1 matching 7 bases. The sequencing input was peripheral blood. This receptor was taken from a woman aged 55-69 years with acute or convalescent COVID-19. The CDR3 sequence is CASKRQGFFYEQYF. The CDR3 nucleotides read TGTGCCAGCAAGAGACAGGGCTTTTTTTACGAGCAGTACTTC.